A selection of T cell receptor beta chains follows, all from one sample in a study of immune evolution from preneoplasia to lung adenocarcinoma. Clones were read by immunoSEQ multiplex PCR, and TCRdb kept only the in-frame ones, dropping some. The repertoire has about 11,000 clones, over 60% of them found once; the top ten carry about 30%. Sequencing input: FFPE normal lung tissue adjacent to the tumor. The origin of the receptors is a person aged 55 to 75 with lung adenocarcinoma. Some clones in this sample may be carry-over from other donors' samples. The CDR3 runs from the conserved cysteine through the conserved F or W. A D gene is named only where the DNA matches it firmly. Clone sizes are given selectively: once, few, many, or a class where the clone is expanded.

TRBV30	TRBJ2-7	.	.	TGTGCCTGGAGTCAGGGGGGGAGTAGGAACGAGCAGTACTTC	CAWSQGGSRNEQYF
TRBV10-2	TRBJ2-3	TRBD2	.	TGCGCCAGTAGCGGGCGACGCACAGATACGCAGTATTTT	CASSGRRTDTQYF
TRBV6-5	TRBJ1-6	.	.	TGTGCCAGCAGTTACTCCCGGACGGTTAATTCACCCCTCCACTTT	CASSYSRTVNSPLHF
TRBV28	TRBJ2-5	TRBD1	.	TGTGCCAGCAGTTTGGGGACAGATCAAGAGACCCAGTACTTC	CASSLGTDQETQYF
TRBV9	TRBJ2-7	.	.	TGTGCCAGCAGCGTACAGGGTGTCCCATACGAGCAGTACTTC	CASSVQGVPYEQYF
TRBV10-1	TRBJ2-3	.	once	TGCGCCAGCAGTGAGTCTAGGAGACGCACAGATACGCAGTATTTT	CASSESRRRTDTQYF
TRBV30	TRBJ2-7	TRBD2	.	TGTGCCTGGAGTGGGACTAGCGGGGCCACCTACGAGCAGTACTTC	CAWSGTSGATYEQYF
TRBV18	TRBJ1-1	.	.	TGTGCCAGCTCACCAGCCTTTGGACAGCGTGAAGCTTTCTTT	CASSPAFGQREAFF
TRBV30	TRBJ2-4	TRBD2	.	TGTGCCTGGAGTGGAACTCGGCTAGCGGGAGGTTCGAAAAACATTCAGTACTTC	CAWSGTRLAGGSKNIQYF
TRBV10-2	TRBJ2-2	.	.	TGCGCCAGCAGTGAGCTAAGGGGGGCCGGGGAGCTGTTTTTT	CASSELRGAGELFF